These 20 T cell receptor beta chains share one sample of origin, sequenced in a study of cytomegalovirus exposure and HLA in healthy donors. Primers: 60 Vbeta forward and 13 Jbeta reverse. Clones were sequenced by immunoSEQ multiplex PCR, and TCRdb holds only the in-frame ones, with some missing. The sample includes roughly 140,000 clones, roughly 70% seen only once; the top ten take around 1.7%. Material for sequencing was PBMCs. The receptors shown here come from a woman aged 40 to 49 in good health and CMV-seronegative.

This clone showed up just once. The rearrangement joins TRBV30 to TRBJ2-7, with D tentatively TRBD2 (6 bases). The CDR3 extends over 14 amino acids. V shed 2 bases and J shed 0 bases, with 11 bases lying between them. Germline-derived CDR1 and CDR2 are GTSNPN and SVGIG (reference sequence). CDR3 nucleotides: TGTGCCTGGAGTCCCTCCGGGGGCTCCTACGAGCAGTACTTC. It specifies CAWSPSGGSYEQYF.

V and J are TRBV6-5 and TRBJ2-3; D is possibly TRBD2 (6 bases). Germline CDR1 reads MNHEY; CDR2 reads SVGAGI. The length of the CDR3 is 14 residues. Between the trimmed V and J ends, which lost 0 bases and 4 bases, there was a span of 8 bases. CDR3 sequence reads: CASSYSASADTQYF. CDR3 coding DNA: TGTGCCAGCAGTTACTCGGCTAGCGCAGATACGCAGTATTTT.

This chain links TRBV27 with TRBJ1-5; D perhaps matches TRBD1 (6 bases). Germline values: CDR1 MNHEY, CDR2 SMNVEV (reference sequence). The CDR3 totals 14 residues. The V end lost 7 bases, the J end lost 2 bases, and 12 bases lay between the germline ends. Here the CDR3 reads CASTTTGGNQPQHF. In DNA, the CDR3 is TGTGCCAGCACCACGACAGGAGGCAATCAGCCCCAGCATTTT.

The CDR3 DNA reads TGTGCCAGCAGCCAAGACAGGTTGAATCAGCCCCAGCATTTT. Translated: CASSQDRLNQPQHF. The rearrangement uses TRBV4-2 and TRBJ1-5; D not resolved. The CDR3 runs 14 residues. Trimming left V 0 bases short and J 4 bases short, with 7 bases between. Germline assignment: CDR1 LGHNA and CDR2 YNFKEQ.

This clone was recorded only once. This chain uses TRBV28 with TRBJ2-5; 9 bases are a match to TRBD2. J was trimmed by 6 bases and V by 4 bases; bases with no gene match: 15. Germline V gene sequence: CDR1 MDHEN, CDR2 SYDVKM. The CDR3 has 17 amino acids. CDR3 amino acids: CASSYRIGRGGRKTQYF. The CDR3, as DNA: TGTGCCAGCAGTTACCGCATAGGGCGGGGGGGGCGAAAGACCCAGTACTTC.

This clone has a handful of counts. V usage is TRBV7-9 and J usage is TRBJ2-7, with 9 bases aligning to TRBD1. Trimming cost V 4 bases and J 5 bases; bases outside gene matches: 12. The CDR3 length is 16 residues. Germline V CDR1 and CDR2: SEHNR, FQNEAQ (reference sequence). As DNA, the CDR3 is TGTGCCAGCAGCTATCCTTTCGGGACAGGGAGAAACGAGCAGTACTTC. This translates into CASSYPFGTGRNEQYF.

The genes are TRBV6-4 and TRBJ1-1, with a weak D call TRBD1 (5 bases). Germline loops: CDR1 MRHNA, CDR2 SNTAGT. The germline V and J ends were trimmed by 6 bases and 4 bases, with 15 bases remaining between them. The CDR3 sequence is 14 residues long. CDR3 in DNA: TGTGCCAGCAGGGAATTAGGGGAGGGCACTGAAGCTTTCTTT. Protein: CASRELGEGTEAFF.

CDR3 sequence: CASSLGGQGGDTEAFF. The CDR3 DNA is TGTGCCAGCAGCTTGGGGGGACAGGGAGGGGACACTGAAGCTTTCTTT. The gene calls are TRBV5-4 and TRBJ1-1; 9 nucleotides agree with TRBD1. V lost 0 bases and J lost 3; bases outside the gene matches: 6. This CDR3 is built from 16 residues. Germline CDR1 and CDR2: SGHNT and YYREEE (reference sequence).

The chain carries TRBV10-2 and TRBJ1-5, with 9 nucleotides matching TRBD1. This CDR3 has 14 residues. The germline CDR1 and CDR2 sequences are WSHSY and SAAADI. The V gene end was trimmed by 10 bases and the J gene end by 1 base; junction bases not matched to a gene: 5. CDR3 DNA sequence: TGCGCCACGACAGGGGGGGGCAGCAATCAGCCCCAGCATTTT. Its translation is CATTGGGSNQPQHF.

This chain links TRBV29-1 with TRBJ1-2; D might be TRBD1 (6 bases). The V and J ends lost 3 bases and 1 base respectively, with 15 bases between them. The CDR3 extends over 15 amino acids. In germline, CDR1 is SQVTM, CDR2 ANQGSEA. This chain's CDR3 is CSVDGRGGGNYGYTF. The CDR3 nucleotides are TGCAGCGTTGACGGTCGAGGGGGGGGTAACTATGGCTACACCTTC.

V is TRBV7-2 and J is TRBJ1-5; D might be TRBD1 (5 bases). The CDR3 has 13 residues. CDR1 and CDR2 from the germline V gene are SGHTA and FQGNSA. Trimming pared 5 bases from V and 4 bases from J, leaving 9 bases between. The CDR3 bases are TGTGCCAGCAGCCCCCCAGGGAATCAGCCCCAGCATTTT. Amino acid sequence: CASSPPGNQPQHF.

The chain couples TRBV5-1 to TRBJ2-7, with TRBD1 matching 9 bases. J was trimmed by 1 base and V by 4 bases; bases with no gene match: 6. The CDR3 runs to 15 residues. In germline, CDR1 is SGHRS, CDR2 YFSETQ. The CDR3: CASSGGGTGSYEQYF. Here the CDR3 DNA reads TGCGCCAGCAGCGGGGGCGGGACAGGGTCCTACGAGCAGTACTTC.

The rearrangement links TRBV27 to TRBJ2-7, with TRBD2 identical over 10 bases. V lost 3 bases, J lost 5 bases, and 4 bases stayed unmatched. Germline CDR1 reads MNHEY; CDR2 reads SMNVEV (reference sequence). The CDR3 is 14 amino acids. CDR3 in DNA: TGTGCCAGCAGTTTGGGACTAGCGTTCCACGAGCAGTACTTC. It codes for CASSLGLAFHEQYF.

V gene TRBV6-5 combines with J gene TRBJ1-6, with no clear D. Germline V gene lookup returns CDR1 MNHEY and CDR2 SVGAGI. This CDR3 is built from 12 residues. Between the trimmed V and J ends, which lost 2 bases and 7 bases, there was a span of 3 bases. The CDR3 DNA is TGTGCCAGCAGTTACATAAATTCACCCCTCCACTTT. As protein: CASSYINSPLHF.

The gene calls are TRBV15 and TRBJ1-5; D not resolved. The length of the CDR3 is 14 residues. In germline, CDR1 is LNHNV, CDR2 YYDKDF (reference sequence). The V gene lost 5 bases and the J gene lost 5 bases, with 13 bases spanning the gap. The CDR3 reads CATSRGNAHQPQHF. The DNA for the CDR3 is TGTGCCACCAGCCGGGGAAATGCGCATCAGCCCCAGCATTTT.

In DNA, the CDR3 is TGCGCCAGCAGTCAACGTCAGGTTCTTACAGGGAAACAGACCTACAATGAGCAGTTCTTC. This encodes CASSQRQVLTGKQTYNEQFF. The V call is TRBV23-1, the J call TRBJ2-1; a weak D match, TRBD1 (6 bases). TRBV23-1 is an ORF, with its function uncertain. V was trimmed by 2 bases and J by 2 bases, leaving 25 bases between them. The CDR3 consists of 20 residues.

The rearrangement uses TRBV10-1 and TRBJ1-1; the D gene is possibly TRBD1 (5 bases). The CDR3 contains 13 residues. From germline, CDR1 is WNHNN and CDR2 SYGVQD (reference sequence). Trimming stripped 6 bases from V and 4 bases from J, with 12 bases between. The CDR3 reads CASSPQQGTEAFF. The CDR3, as DNA: TGCGCCAGCAGCCCCCAGCAGGGCACTGAAGCTTTCTTT.

The V and J genes are TRBV4-1 and TRBJ1-6; D gene uncertain. Germline lookup yields CDR1 MGHRA and CDR2 YSYEKL. The CDR3 spans 17 residues. V shed 5 bases and J shed 6 bases, with 20 bases lying between them. DNA for the CDR3: TGCGCCAGCAGCAAAGGCTACCGGGAGTTCCTTAATTCACCCCTCCACTTT. It specifies CASSKGYREFLNSPLHF.

This clone was seen a few times. This sequence joins TRBV20-1 and TRBJ2-7; no reliable D call. The CDR3 runs 11 residues. Germline V lookup: CDR1 DFQATT, CDR2 SNEGSKA (reference sequence). Deletions cut 0 bases from V and 5 bases from J, with 5 bases between. The CDR3 sequence is CSARDYDEQYF. The CDR3 region has the DNA TGCAGTGCTAGAGATTATGACGAGCAGTACTTC.

This chain connects TRBV27 to TRBJ2-7; 7 nucleotides align to TRBD2. This CDR3 has 16 residues. Germline-derived CDR1 and CDR2 are MNHEY and SMNVEV (reference sequence). V gave up 3 bases and J gave up 2 bases; unmatched junction bases: 10. The CDR3, as DNA: TGTGCCAGCAGTTTTAGCGGCGGGAGAAGGGCCTACGAGCAGTACTTC. This sequence encodes CASSFSGGRRAYEQYF.